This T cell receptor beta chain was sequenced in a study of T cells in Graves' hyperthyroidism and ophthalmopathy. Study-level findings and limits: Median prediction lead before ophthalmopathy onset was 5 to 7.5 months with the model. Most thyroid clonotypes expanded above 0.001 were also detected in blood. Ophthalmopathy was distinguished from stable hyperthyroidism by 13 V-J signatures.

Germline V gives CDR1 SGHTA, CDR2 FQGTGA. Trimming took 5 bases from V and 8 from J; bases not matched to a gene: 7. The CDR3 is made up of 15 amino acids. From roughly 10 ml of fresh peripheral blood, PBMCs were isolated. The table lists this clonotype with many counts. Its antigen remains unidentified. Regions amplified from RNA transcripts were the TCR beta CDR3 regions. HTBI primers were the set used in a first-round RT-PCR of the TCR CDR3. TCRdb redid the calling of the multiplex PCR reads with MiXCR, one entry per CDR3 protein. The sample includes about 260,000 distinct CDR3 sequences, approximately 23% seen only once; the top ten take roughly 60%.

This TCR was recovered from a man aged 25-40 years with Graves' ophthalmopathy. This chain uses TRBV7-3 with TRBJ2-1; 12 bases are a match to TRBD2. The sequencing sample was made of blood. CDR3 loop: CASSPRLAGADEQFF. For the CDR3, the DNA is TGTGCCAGCAGCCCACGACTAGCGGGAGCGGATGAGCAGTTCTTC.